The clone carrying this TCR beta chain was observed once. Its target is unknown. V was trimmed by 3 bases and J by 3 bases, leaving 12 bases between them. This CDR3 comprises 14 residues. Germline CDR1 reads MNHEY; CDR2 reads SMNVEV (reference sequence). This record comes from a study of OX40 agonist ivuxolimab in advanced cancers. Study background: Patients receiving dose escalation had hepatocellular carcinoma, melanoma, renal cell or head and neck cancer. Of the participants, roughly 40% had some prior anti-PD-1, anti-PD-L1 or anti-CTLA-4 therapy, which was allowed. Findings and limits, study-wide: At 0.1 to 3.0 mg/kg, CD4+ and CD8+ blood T cells expanded clonally by week 6.

The protocol was immunoSEQ multiplex PCR, while the TCRdb copy is restricted to in-frame clones and leaves out a portion. The data contain about 76,000 clones, 85% to 90% of them seen just once; the ten biggest clones take up over 10%. This TCR was sampled from an adult with an advanced solid tumor such as melanoma, head and neck, liver or kidney cancer. The chain employs TRBV27 and TRBJ2-7; D is perhaps TRBD2 (6 bases). This material consisted of CD4+ or CD8+ T cells sorted from blood, taken in a trial of the OX40 agonist ivuxolimab. Here the CDR3 DNA reads TGTGCCAGCAGTTTTGCAGGGACTCGCTACGAGCAGTACTTC. Protein: CASSFAGTRYEQYF.